These T cell receptor beta chains were read from a single sample in a study of blood T cells in healthy people across ages. One entry per CDR3 protein results from TCRdb running MiXCR on the 5' RACE reads. The repertoire has around 1,500,000 distinct CDR3 sequences, roughly 30% of them found once; the top ten carry 7.7%. Sequenced material: blood. The source is a woman in her twenties or thirties in good health. Each CDR3 is given with its conserved first and last residue. A D gene is named only where the DNA matches it firmly. Size is omitted from some rows. Given values are once, few, many or a class for expanded clones.

d_gene,abundance,v_gene,j_gene,CDR3aa,CDR3nt
.,.,TRBV7-9,TRBJ2-4,CASSDLALQNIQYF,TGTGCCAGCAGCGATCTTGCCCTTCAAAACATTCAGTACTTC
.,.,TRBV6-5,TRBJ1-3,CASCTSGNTIYF,TGTGCCAGCTGCACCTCTGGAAACACCATATATTTT
.,many,TRBV29-1,TRBJ2-5,CSGEVPPKETQYF,TGCAGCGGTGAAGTCCCTCCCAAAGAGACCCAGTACTTC
TRBD2,few,TRBV3-1,TRBJ2-3,CASRALAGGLDTDTQYF,TGTGCCAGCAGGGCACTAGCGGGAGGTCTAGACACAGATACGCAGTATTTT
TRBD2,.,TRBV3-1,TRBJ2-4,CASSQEGLAGKNIQYF,TGTGCCAGCAGCCAAGAAGGACTAGCGGGCAAAAACATTCAGTACTTC
.,.,TRBV12-3/TRBV12-4,TRBJ2-1,CASARGDPGNEQVF,TGTGCCAGCGCAAGGGGCGACCCGGGTAATGAGCAGGTCTTC
.,few,TRBV5-5,TRBJ2-3,CASSFVSGSTDTQYF,TGTGCCAGCAGCTTCGTCTCAGGTAGCACAGATACGCAGTATTTT
.,.,TRBV20-1,TRBJ1-2,CSALGPSSTPLYGYTF,TGCAGTGCCCTGGGGCCCTCCTCAACCCCCTTATACGGCTACACCTTC
.,few,TRBV20-1,TRBJ1-1,CSARENIMNTEAFF,TGCAGTGCTAGAGAGAACATCATGAACACTGAAGCTTTCTTT
.,few,TRBV12-5,TRBJ2-3,CASGLVTAGMASRDTQYF,TGTGCTAGTGGTTTGGTAACTGCAGGGATGGCCTCTCGAGATACGCAGTATTTT
.,.,TRBV5-1,TRBJ2-5,CASSFGSGSYQETQYF,TGCGCCAGCAGCTTCGGGTCAGGCTCTTACCAAGAGACCCAGTACTTC
.,.,TRBV5-5,TRBJ1-5,CASSLLPGRYSNQPQHF,TGTGCCAGCAGCTTGTTACCGGGAAGGTATAGCAATCAGCCCCAGCATTTT
.,many,TRBV7-9,TRBJ2-7,CASSFSHRPYEQYF,TGTGCCAGCAGCTTTAGTCACAGGCCCTACGAGCAGTACTTC
.,.,TRBV10-3,TRBJ1-1,CAISSTGDGNTEAFF,TGTGCCATCAGCTCGACGGGGGATGGAAACACTGAAGCTTTCTTT
TRBD2,.,TRBV27,TRBJ2-7,CASSLGTSGADYEQYF,TGTGCCAGCAGTTTGGGGACTAGCGGAGCTGACTACGAGCAGTACTTC
TRBD1,few,TRBV25-1,TRBJ1-3,CASSEGSGGPGNTIYF,TGTGCCAGCAGCGAGGGGTCAGGGGGCCCTGGAAACACCATATATTTT
TRBD2,few,TRBV5-6,TRBJ2-5,CASSLDWTSREETQYF,TGTGCCAGCAGTTTGGACTGGACTAGCAGAGAAGAGACCCAGTACTTC
.,.,TRBV6-5,TRBJ2-1,CASSLNPSARGPQFF,TGTGCCAGCAGTTTAAATCCATCGGCCCGGGGGCCCCAGTTCTTC
.,many,TRBV10-2,TRBJ2-7,CASSESLAAYEQYF,TGCGCCAGCAGTGAGTCTCTAGCAGCCTACGAGCAGTACTTC
.,few,TRBV10-3,TRBJ2-3,CAISTTNREFTDTQYF,TGTGCCATCAGCACAACAAACAGGGAATTCACAGATACGCAGTATTTT
TRBD2,.,TRBV2,TRBJ2-7,CASKSGDSYNEQYF,TGTGCCAGCAAGAGCGGGGACTCCTACAATGAGCAGTACTTC
.,.,TRBV20-1,TRBJ2-7,CSATRRGTSSYEQYF,TGCAGTGCTACCCGACGGGGGACGAGCTCCTACGAGCAGTACTTC
.,many,TRBV29-1,TRBJ2-5,CSVEGGREETQYF,TGCAGCGTTGAAGGGGGGCGGGAAGAGACCCAGTACTTC
.,few,TRBV5-1,TRBJ1-6,CASSTGRVLSSPLHF,TGCGCCAGCAGCACAGGACGTGTGTTGAGTTCACCCCTCCACTTT
TRBD1,.,TRBV12-3/TRBV12-4,TRBJ1-4,CASSLGQGATNEKRFF,TGTGCCAGCAGTCTAGGACAGGGGGCAACTAATGAAAAACGGTTTTTT
.,few,TRBV4-2,TRBJ2-6,CASSQDRTRSGANVLTF,TGTGCCAGCAGCCAAGATCGGACGCGGTCTGGGGCCAACGTCCTGACTTTC
.,.,TRBV4-2,TRBJ2-1,CASSQEDRQHNEQFF,TGTGCCAGCAGCCAAGAGGACCGACAGCACAATGAGCAGTTCTTC
.,.,TRBV3-1,TRBJ2-1,CASSRKRDSVYEQFF,TGTGCCAGCAGTCGCAAACGGGACTCCGTCTATGAGCAGTTCTTC
.,many,TRBV12-3/TRBV12-4,TRBJ2-7,CASSLPGRGNEQYF,TGTGCCAGCAGTTTACCGGGACGGGGAAACGAGCAGTACTTC
TRBD1,.,TRBV6-5,TRBJ2-1,CASSYSGTGDEQFF,TGTGCCAGCAGTTACTCAGGGACAGGGGATGAGCAGTTCTTC
.,few,TRBV28,TRBJ2-7,CASNYWGNEQYF,TGTGCCAGCAACTATTGGGGGAACGAGCAGTACTTC
.,.,TRBV6-2/TRBV6-3,TRBJ2-1,CASNAGSSSYNEQFF,TGTGCCAGCAACGCGGGGTCGAGCTCCTACAATGAGCAGTTCTTC
.,once,TRBV29-1,TRBJ2-5,CSVVGQLQETQYF,TGCAGCGTTGTTGGGCAGCTACAAGAGACCCAGTACTTC
TRBD1,few,TRBV20-1,TRBJ2-2,CSASRTGGVTGELFF,TGCAGTGCTTCACGGACAGGGGGTGTCACCGGGGAGCTGTTTTTT
.,few,TRBV20-1,TRBJ1-2,CSAPDGHYGYTF,TGCAGTGCGCCGGACGGTCACTATGGCTACACCTTC
.,.,TRBV12-3/TRBV12-4,TRBJ2-6,CASSLGPNSGANVPTF,TGTGCCAGCAGTTTAGGACCTAACTCTGGGGCCAACGTCCCGACTTTC
.,.,TRBV29-1,TRBJ1-2,CSAKGPTNYGYTF,TGCAGCGCAAAGGGACCTACGAACTATGGCTACACCTTC
TRBD1,many,TRBV12-3/TRBV12-4,TRBJ2-7,CASSQGQVSSYEQYF,TGTGCCAGCAGTCAGGGACAGGTCAGCTCCTACGAGCAGTACTTC
TRBD2,.,TRBV14,TRBJ2-4,CASSPSTTSGKSPRNIQYF,TGTGCCAGCAGCCCCTCAACGACTAGCGGGAAGTCCCCTCGGAACATTCAGTACTTC
.,few,TRBV20-1,TRBJ2-1,CSPSKSWGYNEQFF,TGCAGTCCCTCAAAATCCTGGGGCTACAATGAGCAGTTCTTC
.,.,TRBV9,TRBJ2-5,CASSGKGGRETQYF,TGTGCCAGCAGCGGAAAGGGAGGAAGAGAGACCCAGTACTTC
TRBD1,many,TRBV10-3,TRBJ2-7,CAISESALTGREQYF,TGTGCCATCAGTGAGTCTGCGCTGACAGGGAGAGAGCAGTACTTC
.,.,TRBV5-1,TRBJ1-2,CASSLWRDYGYTF,TGCGCCAGCAGCTTGTGGAGGGACTATGGCTACACCTTC
TRBD2,many,TRBV4-3,TRBJ2-7,CASSQEAGDFYEQYF,TGCGCCAGCAGCCAAGAAGCGGGAGATTTCTACGAGCAGTACTTC
.,many,TRBV20-1,TRBJ2-5,CSAPPAGEETQYF,TGCAGTGCTCCCCCGGCAGGAGAAGAGACCCAGTACTTC
.,.,TRBV12-3/TRBV12-4,TRBJ2-3,CANGLMGSDTQYF,TGTGCCAATGGTTTGATGGGATCAGATACGCAGTATTTT
.,few,TRBV7-9,TRBJ2-3,CASSPWGASRRTDTQYF,TGTGCCAGCAGCCCGTGGGGGGCCAGCCGTCGCACAGATACGCAGTATTTT
.,many,TRBV6-2/TRBV6-3,TRBJ2-7,CASSRGRAHEQYF,TGTGCCAGCAGTCGAGGCAGGGCCCACGAGCAGTACTTC
TRBD1,.,TRBV6-5,TRBJ1-2,CASRSLRQGLVRGYTF,TGTGCCAGCAGGTCACTACGACAGGGGTTGGTAAGGGGCTACACCTTC
.,.,TRBV5-1,TRBJ1-1,CASSLSRLQPNTEAFF,TGCGCCAGCAGCCTGTCGCGCCTGCAGCCAAACACTGAAGCTTTCTTT
.,.,TRBV30,TRBJ1-4,CAWTDAPATNEKLFF,TGTGCCTGGACCGACGCCCCTGCAACTAATGAAAAACTGTTTTTT
TRBD1,.,TRBV3-1,TRBJ2-5,CASSRQGVRETQYF,TGTGCCAGCAGCCGACAGGGAGTGAGGGAGACCCAGTACTTC
.,.,TRBV20-1,TRBJ2-3,CSARDFRADTQYF,TGCAGTGCTAGAGATTTTAGGGCTGATACGCAGTATTTT
.,.,TRBV12-3/TRBV12-4,TRBJ1-3,CASSGRPGLTIYF,TGTGCCAGCAGTGGGCGACCTGGTCTCACCATATATTTT
.,few,TRBV29-1,TRBJ1-5,CSVDTGNQPQHF,TGCAGCGTTGATACAGGCAATCAGCCCCAGCATTTT
.,few,TRBV5-1,TRBJ2-7,CASNPSGTGGYEQYF,TGCGCCAGCAACCCATCCGGGACTGGGGGTTACGAGCAGTACTTC
.,.,TRBV12-3/TRBV12-4,TRBJ1-2,CASSLSGVSGCTF,TGTGCCAGCAGTTTATCAGGGGTCTCCGGCTGCACCTTC
.,.,TRBV12-3/TRBV12-4,TRBJ2-7,CASSPGGFRYEQYF,TGTGCCAGCAGTCCCGGCGGGTTTAGGTACGAGCAGTACTTC
TRBD2,few,TRBV7-2,TRBJ2-1,CASSLEGGRVYNEQFF,TGTGCCAGCAGCTTAGAAGGCGGGAGGGTCTACAATGAGCAGTTCTTC